Described below is a single T cell receptor beta chain sequence and its context. CDR1 is SGHAT and CDR2 is FQNNGV in the germline V gene. The ends were cut back, 3 bases at V and 2 bases at J, with 10 bases in the middle. The CDR3 consists of 14 residues. The data derive from a study of OX40 agonist ivuxolimab in advanced cancers. Study details: Prior checkpoint blockade (anti-PD-1, anti-PD-L1 or anti-CTLA-4) was permitted; 40% had it.

Generated by immunoSEQ multiplex PCR, the TCRdb table keeps only in-frame clones and is missing some. This table has fewer than 80,000 clones, roughly 81% appearing once. This TCR was recovered from an adult with an advanced solid tumor such as melanoma, head and neck, liver or kidney cancer. The rearrangement links TRBV11-2 to TRBJ2-5, with D unresolved. The source was CD4+ or CD8+ T cells sorted from blood, collected in a trial of the OX40 agonist ivuxolimab. The CDR3 DNA reads TGTGCCAGCAGCTTCCTCCCGATTCAAGAGACCCAGTACTTC. It encodes CASSFLPIQETQYF.